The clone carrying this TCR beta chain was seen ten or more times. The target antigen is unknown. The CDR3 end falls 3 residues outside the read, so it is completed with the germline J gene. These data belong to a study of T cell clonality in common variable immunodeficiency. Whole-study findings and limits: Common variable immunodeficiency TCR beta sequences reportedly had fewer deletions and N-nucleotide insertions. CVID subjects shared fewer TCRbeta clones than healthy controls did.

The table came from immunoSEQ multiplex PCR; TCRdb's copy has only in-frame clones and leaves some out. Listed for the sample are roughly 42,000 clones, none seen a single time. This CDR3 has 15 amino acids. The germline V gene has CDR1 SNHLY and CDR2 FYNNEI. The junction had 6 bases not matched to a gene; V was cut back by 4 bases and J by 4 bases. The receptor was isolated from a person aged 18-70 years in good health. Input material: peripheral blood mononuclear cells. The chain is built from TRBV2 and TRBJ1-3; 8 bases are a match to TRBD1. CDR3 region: CASSGGRGQGNTIYF. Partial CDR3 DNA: TGTGCCAGCAGTGGAGGCAGGGGGCAAGGAAACACC.